The 29 T cell receptor beta chains given below trace back to one sample, sequenced in a study of blood T cell repertoires in COVID-19 (dated by TCRdb to the early 2020s). Library preparation employed the immunoSEQ multiplex PCR assay. The clones in this table, taken by TCRdb from immuneACCESS, are in-frame only. Not every clone is retained; where verified, under half of the shortfall comes from an unresolved V gene, and the cause of the rest is unknown. The sample includes roughly 150,000 clones, with roughly three quarters observed a single time. The ten biggest clones cover roughly 8.7% of the sample. Specimen: peripheral blood. The receptors stem from a man aged 45 to 65 with active or convalescent COVID-19.

The rearrangement links TRBV6-5 to TRBJ1-1; 7 bases are a match to TRBD1. Germline values: CDR1 MNHEY, CDR2 SVGAGI. The CDR3 runs 11 residues. The V segment lost 7 bases and the J segment 8 bases; nucleotides outside the gene matches: 4. Here the CDR3 reads CASKDRSEAFF. CDR3 bases: TGTGCCAGCAAGGACAGGTCGGAAGCTTTCTTT.

The chain links TRBV11-2 to TRBJ2-7; TRBD1 might be the D (8 bases). Trimming stripped 0 bases from V and 3 bases from J, with 21 bases between. The CDR3 spans 18 residues. Germline V gene lookup returns CDR1 SGHAT and CDR2 FQNNGV. The CDR3 DNA sequence: TGTGCCAGCAGCTTAGATAGGGGGGGTTGGACAGGGCTCTACGAGCAGTACTTC. Translating it yields CASSLDRGGWTGLYEQYF.

The chain carries TRBV10-3 and TRBJ2-5, with 9 bases identical to TRBD1. Trimming removed 6 bases from V and 5 bases from J; junction bases left unmatched: 7. Per the germline V gene, CDR1 is ENHRY and CDR2 is SYGVKD. The CDR3 loop spans 14 amino acids. The CDR3 loop reads CAISPDRGLETQYF. Here the CDR3 DNA reads TGTGCCATCAGCCCGGACAGGGGTTTGGAGACCCAGTACTTC.

CDR3 amino acids: CASSLGPWRGNEQFF. In DNA, the CDR3 is TGTGCCAGCAGCTTAGGGCCGTGGCGGGGCAATGAGCAGTTCTTC. This sequence joins TRBV7-8 and TRBJ2-1, with a tentative D call TRBD2 (6 bases). CDR1 is SGHVS, CDR2 FQNEAQ, per germline. Trimming cost V 1 base and J 6 bases, with 13 bases left between them. The CDR3 length is 15 residues.

The chain is built from TRBV30 and TRBJ1-1, with 9 bases that match TRBD1. The V gene's germline CDR1 is GTSNPN and CDR2 SVGIG (reference sequence). This CDR3 is 15 amino acids long. The J segment lost 5 bases and the V segment lost 0 bases, leaving 7 bases of the junction unmatched. CDR3 sequence: CAWSVLGTGRTEAFF. The DNA for the CDR3 is TGTGCCTGGAGTGTACTAGGGACAGGGAGGACTGAAGCTTTCTTT.

The chain combines TRBV19 with TRBJ2-3; no firm D call. Trimming left V 3 bases short and J 1 base short, with 11 bases between. This CDR3 region has 15 residues. Germline V gene sequence: CDR1 LNHDA, CDR2 SQIVND (reference sequence). DNA for the CDR3: TGTGCCAGTAGTATTCTGCTCCAGGGCACAGATACGCAGTATTTT. Translation gives CASSILLQGTDTQYF. Drawing the rest from reference TRBV19 and TRBJ2-3, the complete variable domain is DGGITQSPKYLFRKEGQNVTLSCEQNLNHDAMYWYRQDPGQGLRLIYYSQIVNDFQKGDIAEGYSVSREKKESFPLTVTSAQKNPTAFYLCASSILLQGTDTQYFGPGTRLTVL.

This clone was seen more than once but under ten times. The chain carries TRBV6-5 and TRBJ1-5, with D possibly TRBD1 on 5 matching bases. The V end was cut by 5 bases, the J end by 0 bases, with 11 bases between. The CDR3 is 15 residues long. Germline V gene sequence: CDR1 MNHEY, CDR2 SVGAGI. CDR3 protein: CASSRTIYSNQPQHF. The CDR3, as DNA: TGTGCCAGCAGTCGGACAATCTATAGCAATCAGCCCCAGCATTTT.

This sequence joins TRBV11-2 and TRBJ1-5; TRBD1 is a possible D gene (5 bases). The CDR3 has 15 amino acids. The germline V gene encodes CDR1 SGHAT and CDR2 FQNNGV. Trimming took off 3 bases at V and 3 bases at J, with 12 bases between the two ends. CDR3 sequence reads: CASSLGRQPNQPQHF. DNA of the CDR3: TGTGCCAGCAGCTTGGGTCGACAGCCCAATCAGCCCCAGCATTTT.

The chain joins TRBV21-1 to TRBJ2-2; the table's D gene call, TRBD2, was not cross checked with the DNA. TRBV21-1 is listed as a pseudogene. This CDR3 has 14 amino acids. CDR3 residues: CAPRLRGRTGELFF. CDR3 coding DNA: TGTGCCCCCCGACTTAGAGGGCGAACCGGGGAGCTGTTTTTT.

V usage is TRBV4-1 and J usage is TRBJ2-6; 9 nucleotides agree with TRBD1. The ends lost 4 bases at V and 3 bases at J; junction bases unmatched: 10. Germline assignment: CDR1 MGHRA and CDR2 YSYEKL. This CDR3 is 18 amino acids long. CDR3 region: CASSPRDRDLYGANVLTF. DNA for the CDR3: TGCGCCAGCAGCCCCCGGGACAGGGACCTCTATGGGGCCAACGTCCTGACTTTC.

This clone was picked up a small number of times. V is TRBV3-1 (or the pseudogene TRBV3-2) and J is TRBJ2-1; 9 bases line up with TRBD2. CDR1 is LGHDT, CDR2 YNNKEL, per germline (reference sequence). The CDR3 runs to 16 residues. V gave up 4 bases and J gave up 10 bases; unmatched junction bases: 14. CDR3 DNA: TGTGCCAGCAGCCGGACTAGCGAGACCGTTTGGGCGGAGCAGTTCTTC. Translating it yields CASSRTSETVWAEQFF.

The genes are TRBV14 and TRBJ2-1, with D tentatively TRBD1 (6 bases). The CDR3 contains 16 residues. Looked up from germline, CDR1 is SGHDN and CDR2 is FVKESK. V was pared by 3 bases and J by 3 bases, with 15 bases between. The CDR3 loop is CASSQFRDTNYNEQFF. In nucleotides, the CDR3 is TGTGCCAGCAGCCAGTTCCGGGACACCAACTACAATGAGCAGTTCTTC.

The table lists this clone with a few counts. This sequence joins TRBV19 and TRBJ2-1, with 9 bases matching TRBD2. Trimming at V came to 6 bases and at J to 10 bases, leaving 7 bases not matched to a gene. CDR3 length: 13 residues. CDR1 LNHDA and CDR2 SQIVND come from the germline V gene (reference sequence). This CDR3 reads CASSVAGAWEQFF. The CDR3, as DNA: TGTGCCAGTAGCGTAGCGGGAGCTTGGGAGCAGTTCTTC.

The chain has TRBV7-2 and TRBJ2-7; 8 positions agree with TRBD1. The J segment lost 2 bases and the V segment lost 1 base, leaving 4 bases of the junction unmatched. Germline CDR1 reads SGHTA; CDR2 reads FQGNSA. This CDR3 is 15 amino acids long. CDR3 nucleotides: TGTGCCAGCAGCTTAGTTCCACAGGGGGCCTACGAGCAGTACTTC. It is translated as CASSLVPQGAYEQYF.

V is TRBV9 and J is TRBJ2-7, with 9 bases identical to TRBD1. Germline-derived CDR1 and CDR2 are SGDLS and YYNGEE. The CDR3 spans 15 residues. V lost 5 bases and J lost 4; bases outside the gene matches: 10. CDR3 amino acids: CASSPRDRAWYEQYF. Written as DNA, the CDR3 is TGTGCCAGCAGTCCCCGGGACAGGGCCTGGTACGAGCAGTACTTC.

The chain uses TRBV10-3 and TRBJ1-2; 7 bases are shared with TRBD1. This CDR3 region has 15 residues. The V segment lost 2 bases and the J segment 3 bases; nucleotides outside the gene matches: 6. From germline, CDR1 is ENHRY and CDR2 SYGVKD. The CDR3 loop is CAISERGGADYGYTF. The DNA for the CDR3 is TGTGCCATCAGTGAGAGAGGGGGCGCTGACTATGGCTACACCTTC.

This clone is a singleton in its sample. J is TRBJ2-1 and V is TRBV11-2; 8 bases match TRBD2. V lost 1 base, J lost 7 bases, and 6 bases stayed unmatched. In germline, CDR1 is SGHAT, CDR2 FQNNGV. The CDR3 extends over 15 amino acids. CDR3 nucleotide sequence: TGTGCCAGCAGCTTAGGAGCGGGAGTAGGGAATGAGCAGTTCTTC. Encoded protein: CASSLGAGVGNEQFF.

The J gene is TRBJ2-5, the V gene TRBV7-9, with 11 bases identical to TRBD2. Unmatched junction bases numbered 7, after V lost 3 bases and J lost 1 base. The length of the CDR3 is 17 residues. Germline V gene sequence: CDR1 SEHNR, CDR2 FQNEAQ (reference sequence). CDR3 protein: CASSLRGLAGLQETQYF. CDR3 nucleotides: TGTGCCAGCAGCTTGAGAGGACTAGCGGGTCTCCAAGAGACCCAGTACTTC.

The chain has TRBV28 and TRBJ2-7; 11 bases are a match to TRBD1. V was clipped by 3 bases and J by 6 bases; unmatched bases: 10. The germline V gene encodes CDR1 MDHEN and CDR2 SYDVKM. This CDR3 contains 16 residues. The CDR3: CASSFNFGQGASEQYF. The CDR3 DNA sequence: TGTGCCAGCAGTTTCAATTTCGGACAGGGGGCGTCCGAGCAGTACTTC.

The chain has TRBV10-3 and TRBJ2-3; D not certain. Trimming took off 5 bases at V and 1 base at J, with 10 bases between the two ends. CDR1 ENHRY and CDR2 SYGVKD come from the germline V gene. There are 14 residues in the CDR3. The DNA for the CDR3 is TGTGCCATCAGTTCGCAGGATGGCACAGATACGCAGTATTTT. Protein: CAISSQDGTDTQYF.

The chain uses TRBV7-2 and TRBJ2-4, with 7 bases aligning to TRBD1. Germline V gene sequence: CDR1 SGHTA, CDR2 FQGNSA. J was trimmed by 5 bases and V by 2 bases; bases with no gene match: 9. The CDR3 extends over 16 amino acids. CDR3 DNA: TGTGCCAGCAGCTTAAGGGGTGGTCAGGGGGAAAACATTCAGTACTTC. It specifies CASSLRGGQGENIQYF.

The CDR3: CASSPNPGLAGPNEQFF. For the CDR3, the DNA is TGTGCCAGCAGCCCCAACCCGGGACTAGCGGGCCCCAATGAGCAGTTCTTC. This chain links TRBV5-4 with TRBJ2-1; 12 bases match TRBD2. Germline V gene data show CDR1 as SGHNT and CDR2 as YYREEE (reference sequence). The V and J ends lost 4 bases and 6 bases, in that order; junction bases with no gene match: 11. This CDR3 is 17 amino acids long. Full variable domain (missing parts from reference TRBV5-4 and TRBJ2-1): ETGVTQSPTHLIKTRGQQVTLRCSSQSGHNTVSWYQQALGQGPQFIFQYYREEENGRGNFPPRFSGLQFPNYSSELNVNALELDDSALYLCASSPNPGLAGPNEQFFGPGTRLTVL.

Notes on this clone: The same CDR3 also results from other DNA sequences found in this sample. The chain has TRBV3-1 (or the pseudogene TRBV3-2) and TRBJ1-5; D uncertain. The CDR3 length is 14 residues. From germline, CDR1 is LGHDT and CDR2 YNNKEL (reference sequence). Trimming cost V 1 base and J 4 bases, with 8 bases left between them. CDR3 DNA: TGTGCCAGCAGCCAAGCTGGTCGGAATCAGCCCCAGCATTTT. Protein product: CASSQAGRNQPQHF.

The chain is built from TRBV25-1 and TRBJ2-2; TRBD2 is a possible D gene (6 bases). CDR3 length equals 15 residues. Germline CDR1 and CDR2: MGHDK and SYGVNS. V was trimmed by 4 bases and J by 5 bases, leaving 14 bases between them. CDR3 loop: CASSAPRGGTGELFF. The DNA of the CDR3 is TGTGCCAGCAGTGCCCCGCGGGGCGGGACCGGGGAGCTGTTTTTT.

This CDR3 reads CASTYSNQPQHF. CDR3 coding DNA: TGTGCCAGCACCTACAGCAATCAGCCCCAGCATTTT. The chain uses TRBV28 and TRBJ1-5; no firm D call. V shed 7 bases and J shed 1 base, with 5 bases lying between them. Per germline, CDR1 MDHEN and CDR2 SYDVKM. The CDR3 totals 12 residues.

This chain connects TRBV2 to TRBJ2-5; 9 nucleotides align to TRBD2. The germline gives CDR1 SNHLY, CDR2 FYNNEI. The J segment lost 2 bases and the V segment lost 5 bases, leaving 6 bases of the junction unmatched. CDR3 size: 15 residues. For the CDR3, the DNA is TGTGCCAGCAGTTACTTAGCGGGAGCACAAGAGACCCAGTACTTC. Translated: CASSYLAGAQETQYF. Complete variable domain (other parts from reference TRBV2 and TRBJ2-5): EPEVTQTPSHQVTQMGQEVILRCVPISNHLYFYWYRQILGQKVEFLVSFYNNEISEKSEIFDDQFSVERPDGSNFTLKIRSTKLEDSAMYFCASSYLAGAQETQYFGPGTRLLVL.

CDR3 DNA: TGTGCCAGCTCGCCTCGACAGCGCACAGATACGCAGTATTTT. It specifies CASSPRQRTDTQYF. The V and J genes are TRBV18 and TRBJ2-3; tentatively, D is TRBD1 (5 bases). The CDR3 contains 14 residues. Trimming left V 6 bases short and J 1 base short, with 11 bases between. The germline CDR1 and CDR2 sequences are KGHSH and LQKENI.

In the case of this clone: The sample holds other DNA sequences that translate to the same CDR3. This chain connects TRBV19 to TRBJ2-3; D call uncertain. Germline V gene lookup returns CDR1 LNHDA and CDR2 SQIVND (reference sequence). The CDR3 runs to 13 residues. V lost 5 bases to trimming and J lost 3 bases, with 9 bases between them. DNA for the CDR3: TGTGCCAGTAGTTCCCGAGGAACAGATACGCAGTATTTT. This gives the protein CASSSRGTDTQYF.

The rearrangement links TRBV6-5 to TRBJ1-6, with 8 bases aligning to TRBD1. The CDR3 has 15 amino acids. Per the germline V gene, CDR1 is MNHEY and CDR2 is SVGAGI. Germline trimming cut 6 bases from V and 8 bases from J; bases unmatched to any gene: 9. Here the CDR3 DNA reads TGTGCCAGCAGCAGACAGGGGCAGATGGATTCACCCCTCCACTTT. Protein product: CASSRQGQMDSPLHF.